This T cell receptor (beta chain) was obtained from a study of shared clonotypes between healthy human individuals. Findings of the study overall: Relative to their counterparts shared across all four donors, non-shared clonotypes exhibited diminished generation probabilities.

At the deep level, the assay was run. Replicate PCRs for sorted subsets used about 200 ng DNA; this equaled 25,000 to 35,000 T cell genomes. Some clones are missing from TCRdb's copy, which holds only in-frame ones; the method was immunoSEQ multiplex PCR. The data hold approximately 2.5 million clones, with around nine tenths observed a single time. The study enrolled healthy HIV-negative adults without recent acute infections or vaccinations as donors. As regards this clone: Its matching antigen is unknown.

Sequences were obtained from naive CD4+ T cells sorted from blood. Subset here: CD45RA+ positively selected. The TCR originated in a man aged 18 to 30 in good health.

The CDR3, as DNA: TGTGCCAGTAGTACGGGACAGAGCCTAACAGATGAGCAGTTCTTC. It encodes CASSTGQSLTDEQFF. This chain joins TRBV19 and TRBJ2-1, with TRBD1 matching 7 bases. Germline CDR1 and CDR2: LNHDA and SQIVND (reference sequence). After removal of 4 bases from V and 8 bases from J, the junction contained 11 bases not matched to a gene. The CDR3 contains 15 residues.